This passage covers 22 T cell receptor beta chains from one sample sequenced in a study of sequential checkpoint blockade in melanoma. Treatment reported: randomized to nivolumab then ipilimumab (arm A) or the reverse (arm B). Data came from immunoSEQ multiplex PCR; TCRdb stores just in-frame clones and leaves some out. The sample gives about 2,200 clones, roughly 23% of which show up once; approximately 15% is in the top ten. The input for sequencing was tumor tissue (inferred from file names), taken from a patient given nivolumab and ipilimumab in sequence. Receptor source: a human donor with melanoma.

On this clone itself: The junction departs from the called germline gene at one end, perhaps through a read error. The genes are TRBV6-8 and TRBJ1-2, with unresolved D. The CDR3 is made up of 13 amino acids. The germline CDR1 and CDR2 sequences are MNHGY and SAAAGT. The CDR3 protein is CASSPTAPGHGSF. The CDR3 DNA sequence: TGTGCCAGCAGTCCCACGGCCCCCGGGCACGGGTCCTTC.

The rearrangement joins TRBV19 to TRBJ2-1, with D perhaps matching TRBD1 (6 bases). The V and J ends lost 7 bases and 5 bases respectively, with 15 bases between them. Germline CDR1 LNHDA, CDR2 SQIVND (reference sequence). The CDR3 loop spans 14 amino acids. The CDR3 region has the DNA TGTGCCAGTACCATCGGACAGTTCCACAATGAGCAGTTCTTC. Translating it yields CASTIGQFHNEQFF. The entire variable domain, with the rest obtained from reference TRBV19 and TRBJ2-1, is as follows: DGGITQSPKYLFRKEGQNVTLSCEQNLNHDAMYWYRQDPGQGLRLIYYSQIVNDFQKGDIAEGYSVSREKKESFPLTVTSAQKNPTAFYLCASTIGQFHNEQFFGPGTRLTVL.

This clone is medium-sized. The chain links TRBV11-3 to TRBJ1-3; 7 positions match TRBD1. Germline V gene sequence: CDR1 SGHNT, CDR2 YENEEA. This CDR3 is 16 amino acids long. The V gene end was trimmed by 5 bases and the J gene end by 0 bases; junction bases not matched to a gene: 7. The CDR3 here is CASSRPGQTSGNTIYF. The DNA of the CDR3 is TGTGCCAGCAGCCGTCCGGGACAGACCTCTGGAAACACCATATATTTT.

This clone occurred a few times. The chain links TRBV6-8 to TRBJ2-7, with D maybe TRBD2 (6 bases). The CDR3 loop spans 14 amino acids. Germline values: CDR1 MNHGY, CDR2 SAAAGT. The V and J ends lost 4 bases and 2 bases respectively, with 12 bases between them. The CDR3: CASSSGLPPYEQYF. The DNA of the CDR3 is TGTGCCAGCAGTTCGGGACTCCCGCCCTACGAGCAGTACTTC.

This clone occurred a few times. This rearrangement joins TRBV6-8 to TRBJ2-1, with a tentative D call TRBD2 (6 bases). The CDR3 length is 15 residues. V was shortened by 5 bases and J by 7 bases, with 18 bases between the two germline ends. Germline V gives CDR1 MNHGY, CDR2 SAAAGT. CDR3 in amino acids: CASSKLSGERNEQFF. CDR3 nucleotides: TGTGCCAGCAGTAAACTTAGCGGAGAAAGGAATGAGCAGTTCTTC.

As concerns this clone: A read error is likely, as this CDR3 ends without the conserved phenylalanine or tryptophan. The DNA is left out, because the CDR3 cannot be placed on it with certainty; the CDR3 is given as TCRdb lists it. This chain uses TRBV6-1 with TRBJ1-1; the table gives TRBD1 as D, unverified against the DNA. A total of 13 residues make up the CDR3, ends included. The germline V gene encodes CDR1 MNHNS and CDR2 SASEGT. The CDR3 protein is CASSEGGARTLSV.

In its sample, this clone ranks as medium-sized (0.01 to 0.1%). The chain links TRBV9 to TRBJ1-2, with D perhaps matching TRBD1 (6 bases). With 3 bases removed from V and 6 bases from J, the gap between germline ends came to 21 bases. This CDR3 has 16 residues. Germline CDR1 reads SGDLS; CDR2 reads YYNGEE. CDR3 bases: TGTGCCAGCAGCGGAGGAGGCAGGGGACTAGCGAATGGCTACACCTTC. This sequence encodes CASSGGGRGLANGYTF.

The chain has TRBV6-7 and TRBJ2-5; TRBD2 matches at 9 bases. TRBV6-7 is designated an ORF whose function remains uncertain. J lost 5 bases, V lost 0 bases, and 4 bases had no gene match. The CDR3 runs 15 residues. This chain's CDR3 is CASSYSGTSLETQYF. In DNA, the CDR3 is TGTGCCAGCAGTTACTCCGGGACTAGCCTCGAGACCCAGTACTTC.

V usage is TRBV19 and J usage is TRBJ2-1, with TRBD2 identical over 15 bases. Germline V lookup: CDR1 LNHDA, CDR2 SQIVND (reference sequence). This CDR3 is built from 18 residues. Trimming at V came to 0 bases and at J to 4 bases, leaving 4 bases not matched to a gene. CDR3: CASSIDGLAGGIYNEQFF. The DNA of the CDR3 is TGTGCCAGTAGTATAGATGGACTAGCGGGAGGGATTTACAATGAGCAGTTCTTC.

The chain is built from TRBV25-1 and TRBJ2-5; 7 nucleotides agree with TRBD1. Unmatched junction bases numbered 6, after V lost 6 bases and J lost 2 bases. CDR3 length: 14 amino acids. Per germline, CDR1 MGHDK and CDR2 SYGVNS. The CDR3 nucleotides read TGTGCCAGCAGAAAGGGACAGAAACAAGAGACCCAGTACTTC. This encodes CASRKGQKQETQYF. The full variable domain, rest sourced from reference TRBV25-1 and TRBJ2-5, is EADIYQTPRYLVIGTGKKITLECSQTMGHDKMYWYQQDPGMELHLIHYSYGVNSTEKGDLSSESTVSRIRTEHFPLTLESARPSHTSQYLCASRKGQKQETQYFGPGTRLLVL.

Judged by abundance, this clone is medium-sized. The chain couples TRBV9 to TRBJ1-5, with no clear D. The length of the CDR3 is 14 residues. Germline values: CDR1 SGDLS, CDR2 YYNGEE. Trimming removed 0 bases at V and 5 bases at J, with 9 bases between. The CDR3 DNA reads as TGTGCCAGCAGCGTAGGAAGGAGTTATCAGCCCCAGCATTTT. It codes for CASSVGRSYQPQHF.

The chain links TRBV15 to TRBJ1-1, with 8 bases aligning to TRBD1. Germline trimming cut 8 bases from V and 1 base from J; bases unmatched to any gene: 21. This CDR3 has 19 amino acids. The germline V gene encodes CDR1 LNHNV and CDR2 YYDKDF (reference sequence). The CDR3: CATFVDRVRKVGENTEAFF. Here the CDR3 DNA reads TGTGCCACCTTTGTGGACAGGGTTCGTAAAGTGGGTGAGAACACTGAAGCTTTCTTT.

In its sample, this clone is medium-sized. The chain links TRBV11-3 to TRBJ1-2, with D unclear. The CDR3 contains 14 residues. V gave up 1 base and J gave up 2 bases, with 8 bases separating them. CDR1 is SGHNT, CDR2 YENEEA, per germline. This CDR3 reads CASSLVRGNYGYTF. In DNA form, the CDR3 reads TGTGCCAGCAGCTTAGTGCGGGGAAACTATGGCTACACCTTC. Full variable domain (rest looked up from reference TRBV11-3 and TRBJ1-2): EAGVVQSPRYKIIEKKQPVAFWCNPISGHNTLYWYLQNLGQGPELLIRYENEEAVDDSQLPKDRFSAERLKGVDSTLKIQPAELGDSAVYLCASSLVRGNYGYTFGSGTRLTVV.

This clone was detected a few times. The V gene is TRBV6-8, the J gene TRBJ2-7, with TRBD2 matching 7 bases. The CDR3 is made up of 12 amino acids. The V gene's germline CDR1 is MNHGY and CDR2 SAAAGT. The J segment lost 4 bases and the V segment lost 11 bases, leaving 8 bases of the junction unmatched. This CDR3 is CAATSDRYEQYF. CDR3 nucleotide sequence: TGTGCCGCCACTAGCGACCGATACGAGCAGTACTTC.

J is TRBJ2-4 and V is TRBV29-1; D is possibly TRBD2 (6 bases). V lost 7 bases and J 9 bases, leaving 19 bases between the germline ends. The V gene's germline CDR1 is SQVTM and CDR2 ANQGSEA. The CDR3 has 13 residues. The CDR3 is CSASGGFGTIQYF. The CDR3 DNA sequence: TGCAGCGCCTCCGGAGGGTTCGGAACCATTCAGTACTTC.

The CDR3 DNA follows: TGCAGCGTCGCCGGGACAGATCCGAATCAGCCCCAGCATTTT. Translating it yields CSVAGTDPNQPQHF. The chain has TRBV29-1 and TRBJ1-5; 7 nucleotides match TRBD1. The V gene end was trimmed by 6 bases and the J gene end by 4 bases; junction bases not matched to a gene: 9. Looked up from germline, CDR1 is SQVTM and CDR2 is ANQGSEA. This CDR3 comprises 14 residues.

The CDR3 region is CASTGLAYEQYF. The CDR3 DNA reads as TGTGCCAGCACTGGGTTGGCCTACGAGCAGTACTTC. V is TRBV6-8 and J is TRBJ2-7, with unresolved D. This CDR3 is built from 12 residues. V was clipped by 7 bases and J by 2 bases, with 9 bases between them. The germline V gene has CDR1 MNHGY and CDR2 SAAAGT.

This clone rates as medium-sized. The chain joins TRBV11-3 to TRBJ2-1, with TRBD2 matching 7 bases. The CDR3 spans 15 residues. With V trimmed by 5 bases and J by 12 bases, 16 bases remained unmatched. Germline V lookup: CDR1 SGHNT, CDR2 YENEEA. CDR3 bases: TGTGCCAGCAGCCCATGGACTAGTGAGGATAGATGGCAGTTCTTC. This codes for CASSPWTSEDRWQFF.

In this sample, this clone turned up a few times. This chain uses TRBV6-8 with TRBJ2-2, with D perhaps TRBD1 (5 bases). Trimming left V 5 bases short and J 4 bases short, with 11 bases between. Germline CDR1 and CDR2: MNHGY and SAAAGT. This CDR3 region has 14 residues. The CDR3 bases are TGTGCCAGCAGTGTCCAGGGAACCACCGGGGAGCTGTTTTTT. Protein product: CASSVQGTTGELFF.

The chain employs TRBV5-1 and TRBJ2-7; D is ambiguous. The CDR3 is 15 amino acids. Trimming stripped 4 bases from V and 3 bases from J, with 17 bases between. The V gene's germline CDR1 is SGHRS and CDR2 YFSETQ. The CDR3 nucleotides read TGCGCCAGCAGCGCCCTCGGTGGGCCAATCTACGAGCAGTACTTC. Residues: CASSALGGPIYEQYF. The whole variable domain, filled in from reference TRBV5-1 and TRBJ2-7, reads KAGVTQTPRYLIKTRGQQVTLSCSPISGHRSVSWYQQTPGQGLQFLFEYFSETQRNKGNFPGRFSGRQFSNSRSEMNVSTLELGDSALYLCASSALGGPIYEQYFGPGTRLTVT.

This clone is classed as large. This sequence joins TRBV11-3 and TRBJ2-5, with 7 bases matching TRBD1. CDR1 is SGHNT, CDR2 YENEEA, per germline. V gave up 5 bases and J gave up 4 bases; unmatched junction bases: 7. There are 14 residues in the CDR3. The CDR3 DNA reads TGTGCCAGCAGCGTAAAGGGGGCGATAGAGACCCAGTACTTC. Translation gives CASSVKGAIETQYF.

This clone ranks as medium-sized. The chain has TRBV11-3 and TRBJ2-6, with TRBD2 as a possible D gene (6 bases). Germline CDR1 reads SGHNT; CDR2 reads YENEEA. This CDR3 has 18 amino acids. The V end was cut by 7 bases, the J end by 0 bases, with 19 bases between. The CDR3 coding sequence is TGTGCCAGCACCGCTTTGGAGGGTTGGGGCTCTGGGGCCAACGTCCTGACTTTC. Its protein product is CASTALEGWGSGANVLTF.